This T cell receptor beta chain was recovered during a study of T cells in Graves' hyperthyroidism and ophthalmopathy. The PBMCs had their origin in 10 ml of fresh peripheral blood. This clonotype showed up many times. It was RNA transcripts that yielded the amplified TCR beta CDR3 regions. With the HTBI primer set, the TCR CDR3 went through a first round of RT-PCR. TCRdb recomputed calls from the multiplex PCR reads with MiXCR, one row per CDR3 protein. This table has 450,000 to 500,000 distinct CDR3 sequences, roughly 23% appearing once. The receptor's source is a woman aged 70 to 79 with Graves' ophthalmopathy. Sequencing input: blood.

CDR3 sequence (DNA): TGTGCCAGCAGAATAGCTGAAGTGTCCTACAATGAGCAGTTCTTC. Translation gives CASRIAEVSYNEQFF. The J gene is TRBJ2-1, the V gene TRBV6-1; no clear D gene. This CDR3 spans 15 amino acids. CDR1 is MNHNS, CDR2 SASEGT, per germline. V was shortened by 6 bases and J by 1 base, with 13 bases between the two germline ends.